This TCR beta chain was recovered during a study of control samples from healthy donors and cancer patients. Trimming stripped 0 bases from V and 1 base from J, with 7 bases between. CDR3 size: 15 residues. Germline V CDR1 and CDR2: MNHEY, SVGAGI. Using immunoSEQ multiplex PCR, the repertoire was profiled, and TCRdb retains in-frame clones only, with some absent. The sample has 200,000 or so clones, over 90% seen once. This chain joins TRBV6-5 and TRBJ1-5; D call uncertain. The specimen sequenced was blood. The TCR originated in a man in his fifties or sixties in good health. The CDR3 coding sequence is TGTGCCAGCAGTTACTCGAGAGAGAGCAATCAGCCCCAGCATTTT. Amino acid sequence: CASSYSRESNQPQHF.